This TCR beta chain is from a study of blood T cells in healthy people across ages. Every donor contributed about 10 milliliters of peripheral blood by blood draw. Findings of the study overall: Correlation between TCR beta diversity and naive T cell percentage was strong. In the absence of known donor CMV status, changes in expanded clonotypes were possibly confounded.

V was pared by 2 bases and J by 0 bases, with 5 bases between. CDR3 size: 15 residues. CDR1 and CDR2 from the germline V gene are SGHTA and FQGTGA. To note about this clonotype: Its antigen is not identified.

A second PCR of about 7 to 12 cycles used a sample-barcoded 5' primer and a J-beta primer mix. Each CDR3 protein gets one entry after TCRdb re-called the 5' RACE reads with MiXCR. This table holds fewer than 1 million distinct CDR3 sequences, 44% found once. Sequenced: blood. This chain joins TRBV7-3 and TRBJ1-6; D gene ambiguous. The clonotype was recovered from a man aged 60 to 69 in good health. CDR3 in amino acids: CASSLESSYNSPLHF. The DNA for the CDR3 is TGTGCCAGCAGCTTAGAGAGCTCCTATAATTCACCCCTCCACTTT.